A selection of T cell receptor beta chains follows, all from one sample in a study of technical replicates of blood from several donors. Sequencing used immunoSEQ multiplex PCR; TCRdb keeps in-frame clones, though not all of them. This table has over 60,000 clones, 93% appearing once. The specimen was T cells isolated from PBMCs. These receptors were collected from a human donor in good health. The CDR3 runs from the conserved cysteine through the conserved F or W. Fields, in order: V gene, J gene, clone size, D gene, CDR3 protein, CDR3 DNA. The D gene is left open where the match is weak. Rows may omit the clone size; those that give it use once, few, many or a size class.

TRBV5-4	TRBJ1-2	-	TRBD1	CASSLTGAARGYTF	TGTGCCAGCAGCCTCACAGGGGCGGCCCGTGGCTACACCTTC
TRBV18	TRBJ2-7	-	TRBD2	CASSSGTSGYEQYF	TGTGCCAGCTCATCCGGGACTAGCGGCTACGAGCAGTACTTC
TRBV5-1	TRBJ1-4	-	-	CASSLVGDEKLFF	TGCGCCAGCAGCTTGGTGGGCGATGAAAAACTGTTTTTT
TRBV29-1	TRBJ1-2	-	-	CSVEDRWGYTF	TGCAGCGTTGAAGATCGGTGGGGCTACACCTTC
TRBV6-1	TRBJ2-1	once	-	CASSVYRSRNEQFF	TGTGCCAGCAGTGTCTACAGGAGTAGGAATGAGCAGTTCTTC
TRBV7-9	TRBJ2-2	-	-	CASTGEENTGELFF	TGTGCCAGTACCGGGGAGGAGAACACCGGGGAGCTGTTTTTT
TRBV5-1	TRBJ2-2	once	-	CASSLGRSGNTGELFF	TGCGCCAGCAGCTTGGGGAGGTCAGGGAACACCGGGGAGCTGTTTTTT
TRBV29-1	TRBJ2-7	-	TRBD1	CSVDGTGRYEQYF	TGCAGCGTTGACGGGACAGGGAGGTACGAGCAGTACTTC
TRBV29-1	TRBJ2-7	-	-	CSVEGLLNSYEQYF	TGCAGCGTTGAAGGGCTTCTCAATTCCTACGAGCAGTACTTC
TRBV28	TRBJ2-7	-	TRBD2	CASSHGLAGGPGYEQYF	TGTGCCAGCAGTCATGGACTAGCGGGAGGGCCAGGGTACGAGCAGTACTTC
TRBV20-1	TRBJ1-2	-	-	CSALAGYGYTF	TGCAGTGCTCTGGCGGGGTATGGCTACACCTTC
TRBV13	TRBJ2-5	-	-	CASGVAETQYF	TGTGCCAGCGGAGTAGCGGAGACCCAGTACTTC
TRBV6-6	TRBJ2-1	-	-	CASTVGDNEQFF	TGTGCCAGCACAGTCGGGGACAATGAGCAGTTCTTC
TRBV6-4	TRBJ2-1	-	TRBD1	CASRRGTGDYNEQFF	TGTGCCAGCAGACGAGGGACAGGGGACTACAATGAGCAGTTCTTC
TRBV5-1	TRBJ1-2	-	TRBD1	CASSSPQGGVNYGYTF	TGCGCCAGCAGCTCCCCGCAGGGGGGAGTAAACTATGGCTACACCTTC
TRBV29-1	TRBJ1-5	-	-	CSVGSGDSNQPQHF	TGCAGCGTTGGGTCAGGGGATAGCAATCAGCCCCAGCATTTT
TRBV27	TRBJ2-1	-	-	CASSLAVSYNEQFF	TGTGCCAGCAGTTTAGCGGTCTCCTACAATGAGCAGTTCTTC
TRBV5-6	TRBJ1-1	-	-	CASIPRSGEAFF	TGTGCCAGCATCCCTAGGAGTGGGGAAGCTTTCTTT
TRBV5-1	TRBJ2-7	-	TRBD2	CASSPITSGVHEQYF	TGCGCCAGCAGTCCCATCACTAGCGGGGTACACGAGCAGTACTTC
TRBV7-9	TRBJ2-3	-	-	CASSLVSDTQYF	TGTGCCAGCAGCTTAGTTTCGGATACGCAGTATTTT
TRBV30	TRBJ2-7	-	TRBD1	CAYSKDRGNEQYF	TGTGCCTACTCCAAGGACAGGGGTAACGAGCAGTACTTC
TRBV27	TRBJ2-7	-	-	CASSLLPGTDAYEQYF	TGTGCCAGCAGTCTCCTCCCCGGGACTGACGCCTACGAGCAGTACTTC
TRBV11-2	TRBJ2-2	-	TRBD2	CASSPGLARTGELFF	TGTGCCAGCAGCCCGGGACTAGCCCGGACAGGGGAGCTGTTTTTT